What follows is one T cell receptor beta chain and its context. What it recognizes is unknown. Here immunoSEQ multiplex PCR was the method, and the copy in TCRdb shows in-frame clones only, minus some. The sample carries around 240,000 clones, 65% recorded once. The data were obtained in a study of shared clonotypes between healthy human individuals. In the study overall: Per donor, three plates held CD4 naive cells, three held CD4 memory, two held CD8 naive and one held CD8 memory.

This CDR3 is built from 17 residues. CDR1 and CDR2 (germline): MNHEY, SMNVEV (reference sequence). The V and J ends lost 2 bases and 0 bases respectively, with 14 bases between them. Whole-study results and caveats: The sharing of 4% to 5.5% of naive CD4 clonotypes was seen across a handful of donors. Naive subsets typically showed greater estimated richness than memory subsets. Exclusively blood specimens were collected; tissue repertoires likely differ.

The sample was memory CD4+ T cells sorted from blood. Subset described: CD45RA-negative fraction. This TCR was sampled from a man aged 25-45 years in good health. The chain carries TRBV27 and TRBJ2-1; D might be TRBD1 (5 bases). CDR3 region: CASSLQKNRSSYNEQFF. Written as DNA, the CDR3 is TGTGCCAGCAGTTTACAAAAAAACAGGAGCTCCTACAATGAGCAGTTCTTC.